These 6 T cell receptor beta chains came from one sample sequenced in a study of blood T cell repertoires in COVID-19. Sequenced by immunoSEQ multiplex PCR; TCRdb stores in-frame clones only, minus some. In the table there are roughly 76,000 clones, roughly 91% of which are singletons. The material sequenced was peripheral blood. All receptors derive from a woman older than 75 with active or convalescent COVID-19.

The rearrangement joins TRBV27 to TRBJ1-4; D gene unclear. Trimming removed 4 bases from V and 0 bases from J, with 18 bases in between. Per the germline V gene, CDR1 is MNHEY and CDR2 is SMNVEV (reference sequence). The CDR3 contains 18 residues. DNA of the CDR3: TGTGCCAGCAGTTCTTCTCTTGGAGGTCTTGCAACTAATGAAAAACTGTTTTTT. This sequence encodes CASSSSLGGLATNEKLFF.

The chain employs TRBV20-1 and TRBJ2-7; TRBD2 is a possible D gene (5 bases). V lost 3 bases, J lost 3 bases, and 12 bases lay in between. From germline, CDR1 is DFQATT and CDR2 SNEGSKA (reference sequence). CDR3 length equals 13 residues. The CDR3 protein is CSASEGQDYEQYF. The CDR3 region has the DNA TGCAGTGCTAGTGAGGGTCAGGACTACGAGCAGTACTTC.

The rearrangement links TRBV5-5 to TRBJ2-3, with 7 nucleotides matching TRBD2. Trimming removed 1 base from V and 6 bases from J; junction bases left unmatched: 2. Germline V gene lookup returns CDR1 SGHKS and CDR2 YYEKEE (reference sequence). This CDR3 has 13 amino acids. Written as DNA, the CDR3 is TGTGCCAGCAGCTTGATCGGGGGGGATACGCAGTATTTT. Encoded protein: CASSLIGGDTQYF.

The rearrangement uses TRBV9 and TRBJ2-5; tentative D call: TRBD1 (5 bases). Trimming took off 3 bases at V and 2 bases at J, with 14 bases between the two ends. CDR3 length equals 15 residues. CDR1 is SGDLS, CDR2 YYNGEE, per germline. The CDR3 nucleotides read TGTGCCAGCAGCGCCCTCGCAGGGATTCAAGAGACCCAGTACTTC. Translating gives CASSALAGIQETQYF.

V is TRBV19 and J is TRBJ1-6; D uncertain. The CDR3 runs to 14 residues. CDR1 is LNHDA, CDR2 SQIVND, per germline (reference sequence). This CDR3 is CAVRDSSYNSPLHF. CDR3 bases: TGTGCGGTGAGGGATAGCTCCTATAATTCACCCCTCCACTTT.

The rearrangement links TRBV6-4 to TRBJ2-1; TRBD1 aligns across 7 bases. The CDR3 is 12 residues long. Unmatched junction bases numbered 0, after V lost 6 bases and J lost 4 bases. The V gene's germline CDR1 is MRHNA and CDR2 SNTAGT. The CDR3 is CASRGQYNEQFF. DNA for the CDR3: TGTGCCAGCAGGGGACAGTACAATGAGCAGTTCTTC.